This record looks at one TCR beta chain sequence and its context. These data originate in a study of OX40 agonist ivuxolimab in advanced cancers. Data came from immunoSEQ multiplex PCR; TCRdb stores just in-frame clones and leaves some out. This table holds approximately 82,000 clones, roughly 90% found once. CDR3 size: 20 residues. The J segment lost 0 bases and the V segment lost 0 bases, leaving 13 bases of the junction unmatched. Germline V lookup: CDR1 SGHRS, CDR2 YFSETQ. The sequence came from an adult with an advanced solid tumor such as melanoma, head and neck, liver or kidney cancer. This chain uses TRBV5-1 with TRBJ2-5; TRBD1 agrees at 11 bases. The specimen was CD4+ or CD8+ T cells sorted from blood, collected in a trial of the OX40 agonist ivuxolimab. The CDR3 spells CASSLAPGTGGNWHQETQYF. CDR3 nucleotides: TGCGCCAGCAGCTTGGCCCCAGGGACAGGGGGGAATTGGCACCAAGAGACCCAGTACTTC.